This T cell receptor beta chain appears in the sequencing data of a study of human T cells and chemical hapten exposure. This clonotype was observed many times. Stated time point: patch test 2, 6 weeks after DPC sensitization. As to treatment: therapeutic diphenylcyclopropenone sensitization with weekly scalp DPC. Alopecia patients, 18 to 70 years old and DPC-suitable, served as donors. TCRdb reanalysed the RACE reads using MiXCR and keeps one entry per CDR3 protein. The table has just over 350,000 distinct CDR3 sequences, about 6.9% seen once. The CDR3 consists of 15 residues. Germline assignment: CDR1 DFQATT and CDR2 SNEGSKA (reference sequence). After removal of 6 bases from V and 5 bases from J, the junction contained 8 bases not matched to a gene.

The clonotype was recovered from a woman aged 18-29 years with alopecia areata. Some clones in this sample may be carry-over from other donors' samples. Sequencing used whole blood, obtained in connection with sensitization to the hapten diphenylcyclopropenone (DPC). The V gene is TRBV20-1, the J gene TRBJ2-3, with 13 bases matching TRBD2. In nucleotides, the CDR3 is TGCAGTGCGGAGACTAGCGGGGGGCGAAAAGATACGCAGTATTTT. Protein product: CSAETSGGRKDTQYF.